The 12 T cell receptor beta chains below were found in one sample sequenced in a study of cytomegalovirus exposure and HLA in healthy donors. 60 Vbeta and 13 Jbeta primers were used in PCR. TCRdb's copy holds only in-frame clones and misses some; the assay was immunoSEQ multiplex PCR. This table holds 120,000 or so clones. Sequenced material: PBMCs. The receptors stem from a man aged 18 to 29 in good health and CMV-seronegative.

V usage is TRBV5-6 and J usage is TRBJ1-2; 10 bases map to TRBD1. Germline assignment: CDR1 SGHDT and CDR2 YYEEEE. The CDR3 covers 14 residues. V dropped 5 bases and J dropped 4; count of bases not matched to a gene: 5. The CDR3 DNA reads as TGTGCCAGCAGTAGACAGGGGGCCTTCTATGGCTACACCTTC. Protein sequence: CASSRQGAFYGYTF.

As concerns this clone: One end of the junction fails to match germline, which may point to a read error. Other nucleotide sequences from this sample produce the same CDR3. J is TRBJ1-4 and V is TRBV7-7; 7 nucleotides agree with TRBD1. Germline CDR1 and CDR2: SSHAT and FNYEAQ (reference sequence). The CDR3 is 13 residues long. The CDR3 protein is CASSPYRGEKLFF. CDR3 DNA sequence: TGTGCTAGCAGCCCGTACAGGGGTGAAAAACTGTTTTTT.

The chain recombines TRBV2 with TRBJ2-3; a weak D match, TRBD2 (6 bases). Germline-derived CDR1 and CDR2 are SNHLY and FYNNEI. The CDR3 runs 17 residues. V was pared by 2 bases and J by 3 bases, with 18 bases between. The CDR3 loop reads CASSEFSFSGETDTQYF. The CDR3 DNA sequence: TGTGCCAGCAGTGAATTCTCATTTAGCGGAGAAACAGATACGCAGTATTTT.

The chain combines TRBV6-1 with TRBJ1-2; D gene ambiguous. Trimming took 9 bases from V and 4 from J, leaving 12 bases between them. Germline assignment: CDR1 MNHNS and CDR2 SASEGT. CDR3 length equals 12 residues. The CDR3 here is CASTGSSYGYTF. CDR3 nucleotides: TGTGCCAGTACGGGGAGTTCCTATGGCTACACCTTC.

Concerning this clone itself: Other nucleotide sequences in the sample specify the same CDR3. The chain's CDR3 is CASSVGGSSYEQYF. In DNA form, the CDR3 reads TGTGCCAGCAGCGTAGGGGGCTCCTCCTACGAGCAGTACTTC. The J gene is TRBJ2-7, the V gene TRBV9, with D possibly TRBD1 on 5 matching bases. The CDR3 has 14 amino acids. The germline V gene encodes CDR1 SGDLS and CDR2 YYNGEE. V was trimmed by 0 bases and J by 0 bases, leaving 7 bases between them.

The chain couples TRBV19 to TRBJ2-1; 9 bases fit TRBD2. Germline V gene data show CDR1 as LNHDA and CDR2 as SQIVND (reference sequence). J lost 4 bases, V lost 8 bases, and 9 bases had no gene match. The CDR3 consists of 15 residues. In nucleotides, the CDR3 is TGTGCCAGTCGTGATATAGCGGGAGTTTACAATGAGCAGTTCTTC. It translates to CASRDIAGVYNEQFF.

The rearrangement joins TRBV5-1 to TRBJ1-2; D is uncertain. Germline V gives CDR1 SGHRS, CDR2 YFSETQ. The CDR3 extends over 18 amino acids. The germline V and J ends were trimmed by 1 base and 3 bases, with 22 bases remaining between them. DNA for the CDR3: TGCGCCAGCAGCTTGAGCGGGAACCAAGCGGCCCGCGACTATGGCTACACCTTC. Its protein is CASSLSGNQAARDYGYTF.

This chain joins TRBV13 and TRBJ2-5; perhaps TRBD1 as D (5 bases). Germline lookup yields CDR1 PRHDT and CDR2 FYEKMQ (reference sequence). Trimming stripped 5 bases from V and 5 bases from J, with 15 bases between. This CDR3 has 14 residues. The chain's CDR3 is CASSRARAGETQYF. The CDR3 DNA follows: TGTGCCAGCAGCCGTGCCAGGGCCGGGGAGACCCAGTACTTC.

CDR3 protein: CASSQHRVGNTGELFF. The CDR3 nucleotides read TGCGCCAGCAGCCAACACAGGGTGGGGAACACCGGGGAGCTGTTTTTT. The V and J genes are TRBV5-1 and TRBJ2-2, with D possibly being TRBD1 (6 bases). The CDR3 has 16 residues. From germline, CDR1 is SGHRS and CDR2 YFSETQ. The germline V and J ends were trimmed by 4 bases and 1 base, with 14 bases remaining between them.

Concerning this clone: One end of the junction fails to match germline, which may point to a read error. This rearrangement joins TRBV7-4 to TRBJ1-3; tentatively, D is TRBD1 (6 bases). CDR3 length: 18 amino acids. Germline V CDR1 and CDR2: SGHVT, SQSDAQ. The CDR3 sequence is CASSPRTTGPMSGNAIYF. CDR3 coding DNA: TGTGCCAGCAGCCCCCGCACGACAGGCCCAATGTCAGGAAACGCCATATATTTT.

The CDR3 loop reads CASSTSSGRVYEQYF. CDR3 nucleotides: TGTGCCAGTAGCACTTCTAGCGGGAGGGTCTACGAGCAGTACTTC. The rearrangement joins TRBV19 to TRBJ2-7, with TRBD2 identical over 12 bases. The CDR3 covers 15 residues. The germline V gene encodes CDR1 LNHDA and CDR2 SQIVND (reference sequence). V dropped 6 bases and J dropped 3; count of bases not matched to a gene: 6.

CDR3 in amino acids: CASSLDLGQGPQEKLFF. The CDR3 bases are TGTGCCAGCAGCTTAGACCTTGGACAGGGTCCTCAAGAAAAACTGTTTTTT. The V call is TRBV14, the J call TRBJ1-4; 8 nucleotides match TRBD1. Germline V gene sequence: CDR1 SGHDN, CDR2 FVKESK. The CDR3 consists of 17 residues. The V segment lost 5 bases and the J segment 8 bases; nucleotides outside the gene matches: 16.